The next 26 T cell receptor beta chains were all read from a single sample in a study of blood T cell repertoires in COVID-19. Assay used: immunoSEQ multiplex PCR; TCRdb lists only in-frame clones, some missing. Among more than 150,000 clones, less than 90% were seen once, and the ten largest hold about 2.1%. The sample was peripheral blood. These receptors were collected from an older man with active or convalescent COVID-19.

The rearrangement links TRBV24-1 to TRBJ2-4, with a possible D match to TRBD1 (6 bases). Germline CDR1 KGHDR, CDR2 SFDVKD. CDR3 length: 13 amino acids. Deletions cut 2 bases from V and 6 bases from J, with 7 bases between. As DNA, the CDR3 is TGTGCCACCAGTGATTGGGGGCGAAACATTCAGTACTTC. Encoded protein: CATSDWGRNIQYF.

Regarding this clone: The sample holds other DNA sequences that translate to the same CDR3. The chain recombines TRBV19 with TRBJ1-2; 11 positions match TRBD1. Germline CDR1 LNHDA, CDR2 SQIVND (reference sequence). V gave up 7 bases and J gave up 7 bases; unmatched junction bases: 11. There are 15 residues in the CDR3. CDR3: CASKGTGGSLGGYTF. The CDR3 DNA reads TGTGCCAGTAAAGGGACAGGGGGAAGCCTAGGTGGCTACACCTTC.

This sequence joins TRBV28 and TRBJ2-7; the match to TRBD1 covers 11 bases. V shed 5 bases, J shed 3 bases, and the junction held 9 bases outside the gene matches. CDR1 is MDHEN and CDR2 is SYDVKM in the germline V gene. CDR3 length: 16 residues. This CDR3 is CASSPPRTGGRYEQYF. CDR3 nucleotides: TGTGCCAGCAGTCCGCCGCGGACAGGGGGCCGCTACGAGCAGTACTTC.

The chain couples TRBV29-1 to TRBJ1-6; 9 bases map to TRBD1. The germline V gene has CDR1 SQVTM and CDR2 ANQGSEA. V was clipped by 7 bases and J by 6 bases; unmatched bases: 4. This CDR3 region has 13 residues. The chain's CDR3 is CSARTGANSPLHF. The CDR3 region has the DNA TGCAGCGCACGGACAGGGGCTAATTCACCCCTCCACTTT.

This chain connects TRBV7-2 to TRBJ2-5; D possibly corresponds to TRBD1 (6 bases). Germline V lookup: CDR1 SGHTA, CDR2 FQGNSA. The CDR3 spans 12 residues. Trimming shortened V by 3 bases and J by 12 bases, and 14 bases separated the two germline ends. Here the CDR3 DNA reads TGTGCCAGCAGCTTGACAGGAAGTCGAGAGTACTTC. It codes for CASSLTGSREYF.

This chain connects TRBV4-2 to TRBJ2-2; possibly TRBD1 for D (7 bases). The CDR3 is 18 amino acids. The germline V and J ends were trimmed by 5 bases and 4 bases, with 23 bases remaining between them. Germline CDR1 and CDR2: LGHNA and YNFKEQ. Here the CDR3 reads CASSSRSRRGPFTGELFF. In nucleotides, the CDR3 is TGTGCCAGCAGCTCCCGGAGTAGGAGGGGGCCTTTCACCGGGGAGCTGTTTTTT.

The gene calls are TRBV19 and TRBJ1-6; the D is unclear. V lost 6 bases to trimming and J lost 0 bases, with 12 bases between them. The CDR3 covers 16 residues. CDR1 LNHDA and CDR2 SQIVND come from the germline V gene (reference sequence). The CDR3 protein is CASSMGRNSYNSPLHF. In nucleotides, the CDR3 is TGTGCCAGTAGCATGGGCAGAAACTCCTATAATTCACCCCTCCACTTT.

The V call is TRBV5-4, the J call TRBJ2-5; TRBD1 aligns across 9 bases. Germline V gene sequence: CDR1 SGHNT, CDR2 YYREEE (reference sequence). The ends lost 2 bases at V and 5 bases at J; junction bases unmatched: 22. The CDR3 extends over 20 amino acids. CDR3 sequence: CASSFIGRNPDRGWRETQYF. CDR3 bases: TGTGCCAGCAGCTTTATTGGTCGAAACCCCGACAGGGGGTGGCGGGAGACCCAGTACTTC.

This clone was observed a handful of times. V gene TRBV6-5 combines with J gene TRBJ2-1; possibly TRBD1 for D (6 bases). The CDR3 runs 15 residues. Germline assignment: CDR1 MNHEY and CDR2 SVGAGI. Trimming removed 6 bases at V and 0 bases at J, with 12 bases between. The CDR3 DNA follows: TGTGCCAGCAGCATAACAGGGAGCTCCTACAATGAGCAGTTCTTC. This sequence encodes CASSITGSSYNEQFF.

This chain joins TRBV10-1 and TRBJ1-2; D gene unclear. The germline CDR1 and CDR2 sequences are WNHNN and SYGVQD (reference sequence). The V and J ends lost 0 bases and 2 bases respectively, with 4 bases between them. The CDR3 spans 13 residues. CDR3 bases: TGCGCCAGCAGTGAGTCTCAGAACTATGGCTACACCTTC. Translated, it gives CASSESQNYGYTF.

The chain uses TRBV28 and TRBJ1-6; 7 nucleotides match TRBD1. Germline loops: CDR1 MDHEN, CDR2 SYDVKM. The CDR3 has 14 residues. After removal of 1 base from V and 8 bases from J, the junction contained 2 bases not matched to a gene. Here the CDR3 DNA reads TGTGCCAGCAGTTTATATCAGGGGGATTCACCCCTCCACTTT. It codes for CASSLYQGDSPLHF. Filled out from reference TRBV28 and TRBJ1-6, the complete variable domain reads DVKVTQSSRYLVKRTGEKVFLECVQDMDHENMFWYRQDPGLGLRLIYFSYDVKMKEKGDIPEGYSVSREKKERFSLILESASTNQTSMYLCASSLYQGDSPLHFGNGTRLTVT.

Here the CDR3 reads CASSPELARGRAKNIQYF. In nucleotides, the CDR3 is TGTGCCAGCTCACCGGAGTTGGCAAGGGGGCGAGCCAAAAACATTCAGTACTTC. The chain uses TRBV18 and TRBJ2-4, with 7 bases that match TRBD1. The CDR3 loop spans 18 amino acids. Germline trimming cut 3 bases from V and 0 bases from J; bases unmatched to any gene: 11. Germline CDR1 and CDR2: KGHSH and LQKENI.

The rearrangement links TRBV19 to TRBJ2-1, with 8 bases identical to TRBD1. CDR1 and CDR2 (germline): LNHDA, SQIVND (reference sequence). The trim removed 7 bases at V and 3 bases at J, leaving 5 bases unmatched. The CDR3 spans 14 residues. CDR3 amino acids: CASKEQGVYNEQFF. Here the CDR3 DNA reads TGTGCCAGTAAAGAACAGGGGGTCTACAATGAGCAGTTCTTC. Supplemented by reference TRBV19 and TRBJ2-1, the full variable domain reads DGGITQSPKYLFRKEGQNVTLSCEQNLNHDAMYWYRQDPGQGLRLIYYSQIVNDFQKGDIAEGYSVSREKKESFPLTVTSAQKNPTAFYLCASKEQGVYNEQFFGPGTRLTVL.

This chain uses TRBV24-1 with TRBJ1-2; 9 bases match TRBD1. J was trimmed by 1 base and V by 5 bases; bases with no gene match: 4. The CDR3 sequence is 15 residues long. Germline-derived CDR1 and CDR2 are KGHDR and SFDVKD. This CDR3 is CATSGADRGNYGYTF. Written as DNA, the CDR3 is TGTGCCACCAGTGGGGCGGACAGGGGTAACTATGGCTACACCTTC.

The rearrangement uses TRBV9 and TRBJ1-4, with D uncertain. Trimming took off 4 bases at V and 6 bases at J, with 16 bases between the two ends. The CDR3 is made up of 15 amino acids. From germline, CDR1 is SGDLS and CDR2 YYNGEE. The CDR3 reads CASSPRGGLDEKLFF. The CDR3 DNA reads TGTGCCAGCAGCCCACGTGGAGGGTTGGATGAAAAACTGTTTTTT.

CDR3 coding DNA: TGTGCCACCAGCAGAGATATCGGCAATCAGCCCCAGCATTTT. This sequence encodes CATSRDIGNQPQHF. The V and J genes are TRBV15 and TRBJ1-5, with D uncertain. Germline V lookup: CDR1 LNHNV, CDR2 YYDKDF (reference sequence). Between the trimmed V and J ends, which lost 0 bases and 2 bases, there was a span of 5 bases. The CDR3 covers 14 residues.

V usage is TRBV6-2 or TRBV6-3 and J usage is TRBJ1-2, with a possible D match to TRBD1 (6 bases). V was cut by 6 bases and J by 6 bases, with 23 bases left in between. This CDR3 spans 16 amino acids. Looked up from germline, CDR1 is MNHEY and CDR2 is SVGEGT. The CDR3: CASSPDRTALINGYTF. The CDR3 DNA reads TGTGCCAGCAGCCCAGACCGGACAGCCCTTATTAATGGCTACACCTTC.

J is TRBJ1-1 and V is TRBV7-9, with D perhaps matching TRBD1 (5 bases). V lost 1 base to trimming and J lost 4 bases, with 16 bases between them. The CDR3 spans 16 residues. Germline lookup yields CDR1 SEHNR and CDR2 FQNEAQ (reference sequence). The CDR3 is CASSLGDGGTVTEAFF. CDR3 bases: TGTGCCAGCAGCTTAGGGGACGGGGGTACTGTCACTGAAGCTTTCTTT.

This clone was recorded only once. V gene TRBV24-1 combines with J gene TRBJ2-5; 7 positions agree with TRBD2. CDR3 size: 14 residues. After removal of 5 bases from V and 4 bases from J, the junction contained 6 bases not matched to a gene. CDR1 and CDR2 (germline): KGHDR, SFDVKD. The CDR3 reads CATSGGRGRETQYF. In nucleotides, the CDR3 is TGTGCCACCAGTGGAGGGAGGGGTCGAGAGACCCAGTACTTC.

This clone was observed a single time. The chain has TRBV28 and TRBJ1-1, with TRBD1 as a possible D gene (6 bases). CDR1 and CDR2 from the germline V gene are MDHEN and SYDVKM. The CDR3 runs 15 residues. The germline V and J ends were trimmed by 5 bases and 1 base, with 14 bases remaining between them. The chain's CDR3 is CASSQPGQTNTEAFF. The CDR3 nucleotides are TGTGCCAGCAGTCAACCGGGACAAACGAACACTGAAGCTTTCTTT. The entire variable domain, with the rest obtained from reference TRBV28 and TRBJ1-1, is as follows: DVKVTQSSRYLVKRTGEKVFLECVQDMDHENMFWYRQDPGLGLRLIYFSYDVKMKEKGDIPEGYSVSREKKERFSLILESASTNQTSMYLCASSQPGQTNTEAFFGQGTRLTVV.

This chain links TRBV19 with TRBJ2-1; perhaps TRBD2 as D (6 bases). This CDR3 region has 13 residues. The V gene lost 5 bases and the J gene lost 6 bases, with 11 bases spanning the gap. Germline values: CDR1 LNHDA, CDR2 SQIVND (reference sequence). CDR3 coding DNA: TGTGCCAGTAGTCCGGGAGTGGTCAATGAGCAGTTCTTC. Its protein product is CASSPGVVNEQFF.

The chain employs TRBV24-1 and TRBJ1-5; D possibly corresponds to TRBD1 (5 bases). Per germline, CDR1 KGHDR and CDR2 SFDVKD. CDR3 size: 13 residues. Deletions cut 9 bases from V and 4 bases from J, with 12 bases between. The CDR3 DNA reads TGTGCCACCGGGGGGGACGGGAATCAGCCCCAGCATTTT. This gives the protein CATGGDGNQPQHF.

The J gene is TRBJ2-1, the V gene TRBV28; 13 nucleotides agree with TRBD2. After removal of 3 bases from V and 0 bases from J, the junction contained 5 bases not matched to a gene. The germline gives CDR1 MDHEN, CDR2 SYDVKM. The CDR3 runs to 18 residues. CDR3 in DNA: TGTGCCAGCAGTTTGGGGACTAGCGGGACGATCTCCTACAATGAGCAGTTCTTC. Protein product: CASSLGTSGTISYNEQFF.

This clone has only a few counts. The chain has TRBV12-3 or TRBV12-4 and TRBJ2-1; D possibly corresponds to TRBD2 (6 bases). CDR3 length: 13 amino acids. The V and J ends lost 3 bases and 12 bases respectively, with 15 bases between them. The CDR3 nucleotides read TGTGCCAGCAGTTTCTCGTCGTCCGGGGGGCAGTTCTTC. Translated: CASSFSSSGGQFF.

The CDR3 sequence: CASSGTGGNEQFF. The DNA for the CDR3 is TGTGCCAGCAGTGGGACAGGGGGCAATGAGCAGTTCTTC. The rearrangement links TRBV2 to TRBJ2-1; 10 bases map to TRBD1. From germline, CDR1 is SNHLY and CDR2 FYNNEI. After removal of 4 bases from V and 6 bases from J, the junction contained 0 bases not matched to a gene. The CDR3 is 13 amino acids.

This chain connects TRBV7-2 to TRBJ2-1; D is perhaps TRBD2 (6 bases). The CDR3 covers 15 residues. V shed 1 base and J shed 6 bases, with 13 bases lying between them. Germline-derived CDR1 and CDR2 are SGHTA and FQGNSA. This CDR3 reads CASSLVAGKTNEQFF. The CDR3 nucleotides read TGTGCCAGCAGCTTAGTGGCGGGAAAGACCAATGAGCAGTTCTTC.